This TCR beta chain was profiled in a study of T cell responses to AZD1222 COVID-19 vaccine (dated by TCRdb to about 2021). Background on the whole study: A total of 233 trial participants underwent TCR sequencing, of whom 207 had received two doses of AZD1222 and about 26 had received two doses of the MenACWY control vaccine. Trial participants were enrolled by age into 18-55, 56-69 and 70-plus year subgroups, with approximately 160, 26 and 62 TCR-sequenced participants respectively.

Concerning this clone itself: Its antigen has not been determined. Base quality data are lacking; no much larger clone is found one base away.

Per the germline V gene, MNHEY is the CDR1 and SVGAGI is the CDR2. The CDR3, cysteine through phenylalanine, is 14 amino acids long. The DNA shown is the 42-base CDR3, in frame from base 1. Germline trimming amounts to 6 bases on V and 3 bases on J, with 8 as the count of junction bases outside the gene matches. The sample's time point label, decoded: about 28 days (+/-7) after the second vaccine dose. AZD1222 recipients with second doses at about 4 weeks or about 12 weeks were pooled, because spike-specific TCR depth and breadth did not differ between schedules. Samples from vaccinated people were obtained from the UK trials COV001 and COV002, which included a single-blind randomized controlled phase 2/3 trial of AZD1222 (ChAdOx1 nCoV-19) in healthy adults. Trial participant PBMC samples were collected at day 0 and day 28 after the second dose for TCRbeta chain sequencing. General findings and caveats noted by the study authors: Participants were mostly white British, with more females than males. The authors suggested clonal diversity may have been underestimated. Conclusions about previously exposed vaccinees are limited, since just five to seven AZD1222 recipients were seropositive for SARS-CoV-2 at baseline. A significant rise in spike-specific TCR breadth and depth was observed after two AZD1222 doses relative to day 0 and relative to MenACWY recipients. Because no samples from the day 14 peak response were available, repertoires could be characterized only after the peak T cell response. The vaccine-associated CD4 TCRs covered the entire spike protein, and the dominant responses fell in regions 160-218 and 743-854. Reportedly, almost half of the unique spike-specific TCRs recognized epitopes lying outside the regions that are mutated in the B.1.351 and B.1.1.7 variants. The 56-69-year group was small, and its depth increase did not reach significance, likely because of low power.

The CDR3 regions of human TCRbeta chains were analyzed by immunosequencing. Under the source paper's analysis protocol: TCRs in the repertoires were matched against a reference library of SARS-CoV-2-specific TCRs that had been generated with the MIRA antigen-specificity platform. Breadth was defined as the fraction of unique TCRs that were SARS-CoV-2-associated, and depth was defined as the fraction of total T cells that were SARS-CoV-2-associated. Using the MIRA data, each spike-specific TCR was mapped to the spike region that the TCR reacts to and placed in a CD4 or CD8 class. Log10-transformed breadth and depth values were compared by one-way ANOVA with Sidak's multiple comparisons tests. TCRdb carries this immuneACCESS record with in-frame sequences only. Its versions omit some clonotypes, under half of them owing to an unresolved V gene in the studies checked, with the rest unexplained. V and J calls and clone size follow that table, whereas D and trimming were derived from the DNA. This sample holds some 120,000 clones; around 93% were observed only once. More than 7% of the sample rests with the top ten.

Recombination linked TRBV6-5 to TRBJ2-7; 7 bases in the junction line up with TRBD1. The TCR sequence derives from an adult who received the AZD1222 COVID-19 vaccine. The material was peripheral blood, obtained 28 days after the second AZD1222 dose. The sequenced DNA: TGTGCCAGCAGCTCAGAACAGGGGATCTACGAGCAGTACTTC. Translated, it gives CASSSEQGIYEQYF.